This TCR beta chain was identified in a study of T-cell memory formation after mild COVID-19. From the 5' RACE reads, TCRdb called clonotypes with MiXCR, one entry per CDR3 protein. Found here are fewer than 350,000 distinct CDR3 sequences, approximately 15% of them singletons; the top ten hold more than 20%. General study points: Clones shrinking between day 15 and 85 showed a balanced CD4/CD8 split, and those that grew later tilted toward CD4+.

This clonotype was counted only a few times. Its antigen is still unknown. Sequences were obtained from PBMCs or a T cell subset sorted from them (not recorded which). The source is a man younger than 35 who had mild COVID-19 (a few samples of this study predate the infection). Cell type and time point are not known.

The CDR3 here is CAWYTGKGLGDEKLFF. The CDR3 nucleotides are TGTGCCTGGTACACAGGGAAAGGCCTCGGGGATGAAAAACTGTTTTTT. The chain is built from TRBV30 and TRBJ1-4; a possible D gene is TRBD1 (6 bases). Germline values: CDR1 GTSNPN, CDR2 SVGIG (reference sequence). The V end was cut by 5 bases, the J end by 6 bases, with 22 bases between. This CDR3 comprises 16 residues.